A single sample is the source of the 31 T cell receptor beta chains below, sequenced in a study of shared clonotypes between healthy human individuals. Generated by immunoSEQ multiplex PCR, the TCRdb table keeps only in-frame clones and is missing some. The sample has roughly 2 million clones; approximately 95% are singletons. The material sequenced was naive CD4+ T cells sorted from blood. Specified subset: CD45RA+ positively selected. All receptors come from a man between 18 and 35 years old in good health.

This sequence joins TRBV25-1 and TRBJ2-2; D remains ambiguous. CDR3 length equals 15 residues. Trimming pared 0 bases from V and 3 bases from J, leaving 8 bases between. CDR1 and CDR2 (germline): MGHDK, SYGVNS. The CDR3 sequence is CASSEYINYTGELFF. The CDR3 region has the DNA TGTGCCAGCAGTGAATATATCAACTACACCGGGGAGCTGTTTTTT.

V usage is TRBV6-6 and J usage is TRBJ2-7; perhaps TRBD2 as D (5 bases). The CDR3 spans 13 residues. Germline V gene lookup returns CDR1 MNHNY and CDR2 SVGAGI (reference sequence). Trimming shortened V by 5 bases and J by 4 bases, and 12 bases separated the two germline ends. DNA of the CDR3: TGTGCCAGCAGTACGGGATATCGATACGAGCAGTACTTC. Translation: CASSTGYRYEQYF.

The genes are TRBV5-1 and TRBJ1-5, with D uncertain. This CDR3 spans 12 amino acids. Germline values: CDR1 SGHRS, CDR2 YFSETQ. V was clipped by 9 bases and J by 2 bases, with 9 bases between them. CDR3: CAMDGGNQPQHF. The CDR3 DNA reads TGCGCCATGGACGGGGGCAATCAGCCCCAGCATTTT.

The chain employs TRBV19 and TRBJ2-6, with D perhaps assigned TRBD1 or TRBD2 (6 bases each). Germline CDR1 is LNHDA and CDR2 is SQIVND (reference sequence). The CDR3 runs to 13 residues. V lost 5 bases and J 12 bases, leaving 14 bases between the germline ends. CDR3 nucleotides: TGTGCCAGTAGTCCGACGGGGGCCGTCGTCCTGACTTTC. Protein sequence: CASSPTGAVVLTF.

The CDR3, as DNA: TGTGCCAGCAGCGTAAGACAGGGGGGAAGCAATCAGCCCCAGCATTTT. This codes for CASSVRQGGSNQPQHF. The chain employs TRBV7-2 and TRBJ1-5; 9 positions match TRBD1. The CDR3 runs 16 residues. The V and J ends lost 5 bases and 1 base, in that order; junction bases with no gene match: 6. The germline V gene encodes CDR1 SGHTA and CDR2 FQGNSA.

The V call is TRBV6-5, the J call TRBJ2-5, with D perhaps given as TRBD1 or TRBD2 (5 bases each). CDR1 and CDR2 from the germline V gene are MNHEY and SVGAGI. The germline V and J ends were trimmed by 5 bases and 5 bases, with 15 bases remaining between them. The CDR3 has 14 residues. The CDR3 sequence is CASSPPQGDETQYF. As DNA, the CDR3 is TGTGCCAGCAGTCCCCCGCAGGGAGACGAGACCCAGTACTTC.

The V and J genes are TRBV7-9 and TRBJ2-7; perhaps TRBD1 as D (6 bases). CDR1 SEHNR and CDR2 FQNEAQ come from the germline V gene (reference sequence). Trimming took off 5 bases at V and 1 base at J, with 18 bases between the two ends. This CDR3 is 16 amino acids long. The CDR3 loop is CASSGPGTLRSYEQYF. The CDR3 DNA reads TGTGCCAGCAGCGGTCCTGGGACACTTAGGTCCTACGAGCAGTACTTC.

The chain recombines TRBV7-2 with TRBJ1-1; maybe TRBD1 (5 bases). Trimming left V 1 base short and J 11 bases short, with 14 bases between. Looked up from germline, CDR1 is SGHTA and CDR2 is FQGNSA. The CDR3 totals 13 residues. In DNA form, the CDR3 reads TGTGCCAGCAGCTTAGGGGTCGGGACGGGTGCTTTCTTT. Translated: CASSLGVGTGAFF.

This clone was observed a few times. A much larger clone is a single base away; this may be a read error. This sample includes further DNA sequences coding for the same CDR3. The rearrangement joins TRBV30 to TRBJ2-5; D might be TRBD2 (5 bases). Looked up from germline, CDR1 is GTSNPN and CDR2 is SVGIG (reference sequence). The V end was cut by 1 base, the J end by 5 bases, with 5 bases between. CDR3 length: 11 amino acids. The CDR3 nucleotides read TGTGCCTGGAGTGGAGGGGAGACCCAGTACTTC. Protein product: CAWSGGETQYF.

This rearrangement joins TRBV6-6 to TRBJ2-2; the match to TRBD1 covers 10 bases. CDR1 and CDR2 from the germline V gene are MNHNY and SVGAGI (reference sequence). J lost 4 bases, V lost 6 bases, and 8 bases had no gene match. The CDR3 is 16 amino acids. The CDR3 region is CASRKAGQGSTGELFF. The CDR3 region has the DNA TGTGCCAGCAGGAAGGCGGGACAGGGGAGCACCGGGGAGCTGTTTTTT.

The chain carries TRBV11-2 and TRBJ2-3, with 9 positions matching TRBD2. The germline V gene has CDR1 SGHAT and CDR2 FQNNGV. V dropped 1 base and J dropped 3; count of bases not matched to a gene: 14. CDR3 length: 19 residues. CDR3 DNA: TGTGCCAGCAGCTTAGGGGGAGGGGTAGCGGGAGAGGTAACAGATACGCAGTATTTT. Its protein is CASSLGGGVAGEVTDTQYF.

The chain is built from TRBV6-5 and TRBJ2-5; weak D call: TRBD1 (6 bases). CDR3 length: 14 residues. The germline CDR1 and CDR2 sequences are MNHEY and SVGAGI. Trimming shortened V by 2 bases and J by 2 bases, and 9 bases separated the two germline ends. CDR3 loop: CASSYLRGQETQYF. In DNA form, the CDR3 reads TGTGCCAGCAGTTACCTCAGGGGTCAAGAGACCCAGTACTTC.

The sample holds one count of this clone. V usage is TRBV5-1 and J usage is TRBJ2-7, with a tentative D call TRBD2 (5 bases). Germline V CDR1 and CDR2: SGHRS, YFSETQ. This CDR3 contains 13 residues. Trimming cost V 4 bases and J 1 base, with 9 bases left between them. The CDR3 sequence: CASSMRTSYEQYF. CDR3 nucleotides: TGCGCCAGCAGCATGAGGACTTCCTACGAGCAGTACTTC.

This clone was seen a handful of times. The genes are TRBV5-4 and TRBJ2-5; 8 bases fit TRBD1. The CDR3 is 15 amino acids. Trimming removed 6 bases from V and 2 bases from J; junction bases left unmatched: 9. CDR1 and CDR2 from the germline V gene are SGHNT and YYREEE (reference sequence). CDR3 coding DNA: TGTGCCAGCAACTTCAAGGACAGGGAACAAGAGACCCAGTACTTC. It encodes CASNFKDREQETQYF.

The J gene is TRBJ2-5, the V gene TRBV7-2, with TRBD2 matching 13 bases. This CDR3 is built from 16 residues. Germline V CDR1 and CDR2: SGHTA, FQGNSA. Germline trimming cut 3 bases from V and 1 base from J; bases unmatched to any gene: 2. The CDR3 region is CASSLTSGRIQETQYF. The CDR3 DNA reads as TGTGCCAGCAGCTTGACTAGCGGGAGGATCCAAGAGACCCAGTACTTC. The entire variable domain, with the rest obtained from reference TRBV7-2 and TRBJ2-5, is as follows: GAGVSQSPSNKVTEKGKDVELRCDPISGHTALYWYRQSLGQGLEFLIYFQGNSAPDKSGLPSDRFSAERTGGSVSTLTIQRTQQEDSAVYLCASSLTSGRIQETQYFGPGTRLLVL.

The table lists this clone with a few counts. This chain uses TRBV30 with TRBJ1-6; 9 nucleotides match TRBD1. Trimming cost V 3 bases and J 7 bases; bases outside gene matches: 7. From germline, CDR1 is GTSNPN and CDR2 SVGIG (reference sequence). CDR3 length: 15 residues. CDR3: CAWRTTGTGNSPLHF. Here the CDR3 DNA reads TGTGCCTGGAGGACAACCGGGACAGGGAATTCACCCCTCCACTTT. The variable domain in full, completed from reference TRBV30 and TRBJ1-6, reads SQTIHQWPATLVQPVGSPLSLECTVEGTSNPNLYWYRQAAGRGLQLLFYSVGIGQISSEVPQNLSASRPQDRQFILSSKKLLLSDSGFYLCAWRTTGTGNSPLHFGNGTRLTVT.

The J gene is TRBJ1-5, the V gene TRBV28, with no clear D. Germline lookup yields CDR1 MDHEN and CDR2 SYDVKM. This CDR3 comprises 12 residues. Trimming took off 7 bases at V and 9 bases at J, with 13 bases between the two ends. CDR3 sequence: CASIGAIGPQHF. CDR3 DNA: TGTGCCAGCATAGGAGCCATCGGGCCCCAGCATTTT.

V is TRBV27 and J is TRBJ2-7, with TRBD1 as a possible D gene (5 bases). The CDR3 length is 15 residues. V lost 0 bases to trimming and J lost 3 bases, with 12 bases between them. The germline V gene has CDR1 MNHEY and CDR2 SMNVEV (reference sequence). The CDR3 DNA reads as TGTGCCAGCAGTTTATCCCAGGGAATCGGCTACGAGCAGTACTTC. Translating gives CASSLSQGIGYEQYF.

CDR3 region: CASSRQGLAGKDTGGTDTQYF. Written as DNA, the CDR3 is TGCGCCAGCAGTCGACAGGGACTAGCGGGAAAAGACACCGGGGGCACAGATACGCAGTATTTT. J is TRBJ2-3 and V is TRBV5-1, with 13 bases matching TRBD2. Germline V gene lookup returns CDR1 SGHRS and CDR2 YFSETQ. The CDR3 covers 21 residues. The J segment lost 1 base and the V segment lost 5 bases, leaving 19 bases of the junction unmatched. The full variable domain, in which reference TRBV5-1 and TRBJ2-3 provide the parts outside the CDR3, is KAGVTQTPRYLIKTRGQQVTLSCSPISGHRSVSWYQQTPGQGLQFLFEYFSETQRNKGNFPGRFSGRQFSNSRSEMNVSTLELGDSALYLCASSRQGLAGKDTGGTDTQYFGPGTRLTVL.

This chain connects TRBV9 to TRBJ2-6; D perhaps matches TRBD2 (6 bases). The V gene's germline CDR1 is SGDLS and CDR2 YYNGEE. Trimming removed 0 bases at V and 2 bases at J, with 21 bases between. The CDR3 is 20 amino acids. The CDR3, as DNA: TGTGCCAGCAGCGTAGGAGAGGGTGGAGGGAAGACTGCTGGGGCCAACGTCCTGACTTTC. Its protein is CASSVGEGGGKTAGANVLTF.

The chain has TRBV6-1 and TRBJ1-4; a weak D match, TRBD1 (6 bases). V dropped 2 bases and J dropped 6 bases, with 16 bases sitting between them. Germline-derived CDR1 and CDR2 are MNHNS and SASEGT. This CDR3 comprises 16 residues. The CDR3 nucleotides read TGTGCCAGCAGTGAAACCGGGGGAGGGGGTGATGAAAAACTGTTTTTT. It codes for CASSETGGGGDEKLFF.

This chain connects TRBV15 to TRBJ2-3, with D possibly being TRBD2 (5 bases). CDR1 is LNHNV, CDR2 YYDKDF, per germline (reference sequence). V was pared by 0 bases and J by 10 bases, with 14 bases between. The CDR3 consists of 14 residues. The DNA for the CDR3 is TGTGCCACCAGCAGAGAACGGGGAGTGGATGCGCAGTATTTT. This encodes CATSRERGVDAQYF.

In its sample, this clone was seen many times. The chain is built from TRBV1 and TRBJ1-1. TRBV1 is a listed pseudogene. The CDR3 is 14 amino acids. DNA of the CDR3: TGCACCAGCAGCCCCCCGCGGGGGGGCACTGAAGCTTTCTTT. The encoded protein is CTSSPPRGGTEAFF.

Note on this clone: A much larger clone differs by one base, so this may be a read error. The sample carries other DNA sequences with the same CDR3. In DNA, the CDR3 is TGCAGCGTTTCAGGGTCTGGCACTGAAGCTTTTTTT. Its translation: CSVSGSGTEAFF. V usage is TRBV29-1 and J usage is TRBJ1-1, with D possibly matching TRBD1 (5 bases). The CDR3 has 12 residues. Germline CDR1 and CDR2: SQVTM and ANQGSEA.

This chain connects TRBV28 to TRBJ1-1, with D perhaps matching TRBD1 (6 bases). This CDR3 region has 12 residues. The V end lost 8 bases, the J end lost 4 bases, and 11 bases lay between the germline ends. Germline lookup yields CDR1 MDHEN and CDR2 SYDVKM. The CDR3 nucleotides read TGTGCCAGCTGCGGGGGCCTCACTGAAGCTTTCTTT. It specifies CASCGGLTEAFF.

The rearrangement joins TRBV27 to TRBJ2-3, with D uncertain. CDR3 length: 16 amino acids. Germline CDR1 reads MNHEY; CDR2 reads SMNVEV (reference sequence). Trimming removed 0 bases at V and 5 bases at J, with 15 bases between. The CDR3: CASSLSIEPKGDTQYF. CDR3 sequence (DNA): TGTGCCAGCAGTTTATCGATCGAACCAAAGGGAGATACGCAGTATTTT.

This clone was seen more than once but under ten times. Other DNA sequences in the sample encode the same CDR3. The chain couples TRBV19 to TRBJ1-1; 9 bases line up with TRBD1. The CDR3 length is 15 residues. Germline V gives CDR1 LNHDA, CDR2 SQIVND (reference sequence). The V and J ends lost 6 bases and 0 bases, in that order; junction bases with no gene match: 5. DNA of the CDR3: TGTGCCAGTAGCAACAGGGGGCAGGTGAACACTGAAGCTTTCTTT. Encoded protein: CASSNRGQVNTEAFF.

This clone was seen once. Other DNA variants within this sample encode the same CDR3. The chain uses TRBV28 and TRBJ1-4, with D unresolved. Germline V CDR1 and CDR2: MDHEN, SYDVKM. Trimming cost V 4 bases and J 0 bases, with 3 bases left between them. The CDR3 totals 13 residues. The CDR3 loop is CASSSATNEKLFF. The CDR3 DNA follows: TGTGCCAGCAGTTCCGCAACTAATGAAAAACTGTTTTTT.

This chain uses TRBV7-6 with TRBJ2-7; 13 positions agree with TRBD2. CDR1 and CDR2 (germline): SGHVS, FNYEAQ. Trimming at V came to 9 bases and at J to 2 bases, leaving 10 bases not matched to a gene. The CDR3 length is 16 residues. The CDR3 sequence is CARETSGRAVPYEQYF. CDR3 DNA: TGTGCCAGAGAAACTAGCGGGAGGGCCGTTCCCTACGAGCAGTACTTC.

This clone has only one observation. The rearrangement joins TRBV10-3 to TRBJ1-1, with no clear D. Germline assignment: CDR1 ENHRY and CDR2 SYGVKD. Trimming stripped 4 bases from V and 6 bases from J, with 12 bases between. This CDR3 region has 13 residues. The CDR3 DNA sequence: TGTGCCATCAGTGTGGACGGGCCTTCTGAAGCTTTCTTT. The encoded protein is CAISVDGPSEAFF.

The CDR3 DNA is TGTGCCAGCTCACCCAATTTGGACACTGAAGCTTTCTTT. Residues: CASSPNLDTEAFF. The rearrangement uses TRBV18 and TRBJ1-1; D gene uncertain. The CDR3 spans 13 residues. Germline CDR1 and CDR2: KGHSH and LQKENI. Trimming took off 3 bases at V and 3 bases at J, with 8 bases between the two ends.